This TCR beta chain was sequenced in a study of vaccination and CD4 T cells after COVID-19. At the Johns Hopkins FTIC core, DNA taken from cultured CD4+ T cells was sequenced by way of the Oncomine TCR Beta short-read assay. In TCRdb, the PCR reads were re-called with MiXCR into one record per CDR3 protein. The sample shows over 20,000 distinct CDR3 sequences, almost 50% of them seen only once. In the case of this clonotype: The antigen is not known.

Sample treatment: approximately nine-day PBMC culture with coronavirus spike peptide pools or control peptides (ViraFEST assay). Following expansion of antigen-specific T cells with peptide pools, ViraFEST then sequenced TCRs. The CDR3 spans 13 residues. The ends were cut back, 5 bases at V and 6 bases at J, with 11 bases in the middle. Germline assignment: CDR1 SGHVS and CDR2 FQNEAQ. The rearrangement uses TRBV7-8 and TRBJ1-5, with D perhaps matching TRBD1 (5 bases). Sequencing used CD4+ T cells from blood, cultured in vitro. This TCR came from a human donor who had recovered from COVID-19. This CDR3 is CASSDPGGQPQHF. In DNA, the CDR3 is TGTGCCAGCAGCGACCCTGGGGGTCAGCCCCAGCATTTT.